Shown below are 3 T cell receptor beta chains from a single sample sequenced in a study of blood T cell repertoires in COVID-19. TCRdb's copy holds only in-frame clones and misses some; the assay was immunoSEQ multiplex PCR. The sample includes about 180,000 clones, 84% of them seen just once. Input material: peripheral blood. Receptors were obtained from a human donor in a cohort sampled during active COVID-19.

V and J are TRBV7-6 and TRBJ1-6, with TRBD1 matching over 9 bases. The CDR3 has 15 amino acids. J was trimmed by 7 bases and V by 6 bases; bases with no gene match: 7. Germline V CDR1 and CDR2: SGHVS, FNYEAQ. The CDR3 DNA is TGTGCCAGCAGTCAGGACAGGGGACCCAATTCACCCCTCCACTTT. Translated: CASSQDRGPNSPLHF.

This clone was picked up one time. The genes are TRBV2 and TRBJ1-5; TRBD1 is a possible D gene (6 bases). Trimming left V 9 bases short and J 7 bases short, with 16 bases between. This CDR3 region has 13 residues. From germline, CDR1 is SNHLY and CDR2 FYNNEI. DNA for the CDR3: TGTGCCAGTAGGGGGGGGTCAGGCCAGCCCCAGCATTTT. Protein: CASRGGSGQPQHF.

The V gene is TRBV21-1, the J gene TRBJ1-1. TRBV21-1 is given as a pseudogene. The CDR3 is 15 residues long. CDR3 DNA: TGTGCCAGCAGCAGGAAGGGGGGGGTCAGGGCTGAAGCTTTCTTT. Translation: CASSRKGGVRAEAFF.